Below are 5 T cell receptor beta chains sequenced from a single sample in a study of blood T cell repertoires in COVID-19. Sequencing was performed with immunoSEQ multiplex PCR; in TCRdb, only in-frame clones are kept and a portion is missing. The sample yields 200,000 to 250,000 clones, about 90% seen once. Material for sequencing was peripheral blood. The receptor set was obtained from a man under 40 with acute or convalescent COVID-19.

This clone was recorded a few times. This chain joins TRBV10-1 and TRBJ2-7, with TRBD1 matching over 12 bases. V shed 6 bases, J shed 4 bases, and the junction held 7 bases outside the gene matches. The CDR3 contains 15 residues. The germline gives CDR1 WNHNN, CDR2 SYGVQD (reference sequence). The CDR3 loop is CASSAGTGGAYEQYF. In DNA, the CDR3 is TGCGCCAGCAGCGCCGGGACAGGGGGCGCATACGAGCAGTACTTC.

The chain combines TRBV29-1 with TRBJ2-7; 8 bases are shared with TRBD1. Trimming cost V 1 base and J 2 bases; bases outside gene matches: 1. Germline V gene sequence: CDR1 SQVTM, CDR2 ANQGSEA. The length of the CDR3 is 13 residues. In DNA form, the CDR3 reads TGCAGCGTTGAAGGGGACAGGACCTACGAGCAGTACTTC. Translating it yields CSVEGDRTYEQYF.

V usage is TRBV29-1 and J usage is TRBJ2-7; no clear D gene. The CDR3 contains 12 residues. Germline CDR1 reads SQVTM; CDR2 reads ANQGSEA. Trimming took 4 bases from V and 4 from J, leaving 11 bases between them. For the CDR3, the DNA is TGCAGCGTTGTAGAGAGCCTATACGAGCAGTACTTC. It encodes CSVVESLYEQYF.

This sequence joins TRBV13 and TRBJ2-1; 10 bases fit TRBD2. The CDR3 extends over 19 amino acids. The V segment lost 0 bases and the J segment 0 bases; nucleotides outside the gene matches: 8. Germline CDR1 PRHDT, CDR2 FYEKMQ (reference sequence). The CDR3 sequence is CASSLGLGASGSSYNEQFF. CDR3 nucleotides: TGTGCCAGCAGCTTAGGCCTAGGGGCTAGCGGGAGCTCCTACAATGAGCAGTTCTTC.

Remarks on this clone: The sample carries other DNA sequences with the same CDR3. The chain couples TRBV5-1 to TRBJ2-7; TRBD2 aligns across 8 bases. The J segment lost 2 bases and the V segment lost 0 bases, leaving 4 bases of the junction unmatched. The CDR3 spans 15 residues. Germline V gene data show CDR1 as SGHRS and CDR2 as YFSETQ. The CDR3 loop reads CASSLAASGPYEQYF. The CDR3 coding sequence is TGCGCCAGCAGCTTGGCAGCTAGCGGGCCCTACGAGCAGTACTTC.